This TCR beta chain stems from a study of blood T cells in healthy people across ages. Study context: In model experiments, template switching was able to capture about one barcoded beta molecule for every two T cells that were present.

The authors ran a second PCR of about 7 to 12 cycles using a sample-barcoded 5' primer and a J-beta primer mix. TCRdb re-called the 5' RACE reads through MiXCR, storing one row per CDR3 protein. This table has approximately 1.5 million distinct CDR3 sequences, about 42% appearing once. Germline lookup yields CDR1 SGHVS and CDR2 FQNEAQ. The CDR3 runs to 14 residues. Between the trimmed V and J ends, which lost 2 bases and 1 base, there was a span of 8 bases. The sample taken for sequencing was blood. The sequence came from a woman between 18 and 29 years old in good health. The chain joins TRBV7-8 to TRBJ1-1; D not resolved. The CDR3 region is CASSLNRWNTEAFF. The CDR3 DNA is TGTGCCAGCAGCTTAAATCGCTGGAACACTGAAGCTTTCTTT.